Sequencing of this T cell receptor (beta chain) was carried out in a study of cytomegalovirus exposure and HLA in healthy donors. V lost 3 bases and J 1 base, leaving 15 bases between the germline ends. Germline-derived CDR1 and CDR2 are LGHNA and YNFKEQ. The CDR3 has 16 amino acids. TCRdb keeps only in-frame clones here, not all; method: immunoSEQ multiplex PCR. This sample has about 160,000 clones, with approximately 87% found just once. What was sequenced was PBMCs. The chain employs TRBV4-2 and TRBJ1-1; D is perhaps TRBD1 (6 bases). The clonotype originates from a woman aged 25 to 45 in good health and CMV-seronegative. The CDR3 here is CASSQVTDRRNTEAFF. The CDR3 coding sequence is TGTGCCAGCAGCCAGGTTACCGACAGGAGGAACACTGAAGCTTTCTTT.